These 32 T cell receptor beta chains were sequenced from one sample in a study of T cells in localized non-small cell lung cancer. Produced via immunoSEQ multiplex PCR; TCRdb's table is partial and in-frame only. The repertoire includes around 41,000 clones, around 87% of them detected once, and roughly 6.9% sits in the top ten. This specimen consisted of peripheral blood, obtained before any cancer treatment. These receptors were taken from a woman aged 18 to 55 with stage III lung adenocarcinoma.

The rearrangement joins TRBV11-2 to TRBJ1-3; the match to TRBD1 covers 9 bases. V was pared by 5 bases and J by 4 bases, with 6 bases of the junction left unmatched. Germline V CDR1 and CDR2: SGHAT, FQNNGV. The CDR3 extends over 15 amino acids. CDR3 loop: CASSDTGGAGNTIYF. CDR3 nucleotide sequence: TGTGCCAGCAGCGATACAGGGGGCGCGGGAAACACCATATATTTT.

The chain joins TRBV6-5 to TRBJ1-1, with D possibly matching TRBD1 (5 bases). The germline V and J ends were trimmed by 6 bases and 5 bases, with 13 bases remaining between them. This CDR3 comprises 13 residues. Germline-derived CDR1 and CDR2 are MNHEY and SVGAGI. The DNA of the CDR3 is TGTGCCAGCAGGAGCGGGGGATGGACTGAAGCTTTCTTT. Translated: CASRSGGWTEAFF.

This CDR3 reads CASSDLRPQETQYF. Written as DNA, the CDR3 is TGTGCCAGCAGTGACTTGCGGCCCCAAGAGACCCAGTACTTC. The V gene is TRBV2, the J gene TRBJ2-5, with no clear D. The V and J ends lost 3 bases and 1 base respectively, with 9 bases between them. The CDR3 runs to 14 residues. Germline V gives CDR1 SNHLY, CDR2 FYNNEI.

This chain connects TRBV19 to TRBJ2-2; 12 nucleotides line up with TRBD1. Germline CDR1 LNHDA, CDR2 SQIVND (reference sequence). The V segment lost 5 bases and the J segment 2 bases; nucleotides outside the gene matches: 0. This CDR3 has 15 residues. CDR3 residues: CASSGTGGNTGELFF. The CDR3 coding sequence is TGTGCCAGTAGTGGGACAGGGGGCAACACCGGGGAGCTGTTTTTT.

The genes are TRBV19 and TRBJ1-2, with D unresolved. The ends were cut back, 3 bases at V and 0 bases at J, with 20 bases in the middle. CDR1 is LNHDA, CDR2 SQIVND, per germline (reference sequence). The CDR3 totals 18 residues. The CDR3 DNA follows: TGTGCCAGTAGTATTACGGTGGCGCAGGCTGGGACTAACTATGGCTACACCTTC. Its protein product is CASSITVAQAGTNYGYTF.

This chain joins TRBV5-5 and TRBJ1-2, with unresolved D. This CDR3 has 12 residues. Trimming left V 0 bases short and J 2 bases short, with 2 bases between. The germline V gene has CDR1 SGHKS and CDR2 YYEKEE (reference sequence). CDR3 in amino acids: CASSLENYGYTF. As DNA, the CDR3 is TGTGCCAGCAGCTTGGAAAACTATGGCTACACCTTC.

The sample holds a few counts of this clone. V and J are TRBV2 and TRBJ1-6, with D hard to call. CDR1 is SNHLY and CDR2 is FYNNEI in the germline V gene. This CDR3 comprises 17 residues. V was clipped by 7 bases and J by 0 bases, with 16 bases between them. The CDR3 nucleotides read TGTGCCAGCACTCAGGACGGATCGAGCTCCTATAATTCACCCCTCCACTTT. This sequence encodes CASTQDGSSSYNSPLHF.

V is TRBV6-1 and J is TRBJ2-2; D gene uncertain. V lost 4 bases and J 3 bases, leaving 9 bases between the germline ends. This CDR3 region has 14 residues. Germline V gene sequence: CDR1 MNHNS, CDR2 SASEGT. The CDR3 region is CASSVRPDTGELFF. CDR3 bases: TGTGCCAGCAGTGTAAGACCAGACACCGGGGAGCTGTTTTTT.

The V call is TRBV25-1, the J call TRBJ1-2; D is ambiguous. The V gene lost 1 base and the J gene lost 4 bases, with 19 bases spanning the gap. CDR1 MGHDK and CDR2 SYGVNS come from the germline V gene. There are 17 residues in the CDR3. The CDR3 loop reads CASSELYLEEDPYGYTF. The CDR3 coding sequence is TGTGCCAGCAGTGAATTATACTTGGAGGAAGATCCCTATGGCTACACCTTC.

J is TRBJ1-1 and V is TRBV30; a possible D gene is TRBD1 (5 bases). Between the trimmed V and J ends, which lost 4 bases and 4 bases, there was a span of 10 bases. The CDR3 is made up of 12 amino acids. The germline V gene has CDR1 GTSNPN and CDR2 SVGIG (reference sequence). CDR3 protein: CAWTKGITEAFF. The CDR3 DNA reads as TGTGCCTGGACGAAGGGGATCACTGAAGCTTTCTTT.

The chain recombines TRBV5-1 with TRBJ2-7; maybe TRBD1 (5 bases). Germline-derived CDR1 and CDR2 are SGHRS and YFSETQ. The V gene lost 2 bases and the J gene lost 5 bases, with 20 bases spanning the gap. There are 16 residues in the CDR3. The CDR3 nucleotides read TGCGCCAGCAGCTTTGACTTTGGGCAGGGTGGCCACGAGCAGTACTTC. Residues: CASSFDFGQGGHEQYF.

This rearrangement joins TRBV4-1 to TRBJ1-5, with D unresolved. This CDR3 region has 15 residues. Germline lookup yields CDR1 MGHRA and CDR2 YSYEKL. Between the trimmed V and J ends, which lost 1 base and 0 bases, there was a span of 7 bases. The CDR3 bases are TGCGCCAGCAGCCAAGGGTCCTATAGCAATCAGCCCCAGCATTTT. It is translated as CASSQGSYSNQPQHF.

This clone was counted a single time. The genes are TRBV9 and TRBJ2-3, with 10 bases matching TRBD2. Germline loops: CDR1 SGDLS, CDR2 YYNGEE. After removal of 4 bases from V and 4 bases from J, the junction contained 6 bases not matched to a gene. This CDR3 has 15 amino acids. Here the CDR3 reads CASSLGTSAADTQYF. In nucleotides, the CDR3 is TGTGCCAGCAGCCTCGGGACTAGCGCCGCAGATACGCAGTATTTT. Using reference TRBV9 and TRBJ2-3 for the parts outside the CDR3, the full variable domain is DSGVTQTPKHLITATGQRVTLRCSPRSGDLSVYWYQQSLDQGLQFLIQYYNGEERAKGNILERFSAQQFPDLHSELNLSSLELGDSALYFCASSLGTSAADTQYFGPGTRLTVL.

The V call is TRBV19, the J call TRBJ1-5, with TRBD1 identical over 10 bases. The CDR3 covers 15 residues. The junction had 7 bases not matched to a gene; V was cut back by 6 bases and J by 5 bases. Germline V gives CDR1 LNHDA, CDR2 SQIVND (reference sequence). The CDR3 region has the DNA TGTGCCAGTAGATACCGGGACAGGGGAGATCAGCCCCAGCATTTT. Its protein is CASRYRDRGDQPQHF.

The genes are TRBV4-1 and TRBJ1-2; TRBD1 agrees at 7 bases. J was trimmed by 5 bases and V by 4 bases; bases with no gene match: 13. The CDR3 sequence is 16 residues long. Germline V gene lookup returns CDR1 MGHRA and CDR2 YSYEKL. The DNA of the CDR3 is TGCGCCAGCAGCCCTCCTGGGGAGGGGGCTTGGTATGGCTACACCTTC. Protein: CASSPPGEGAWYGYTF.

The chain is built from TRBV19 and TRBJ1-5; TRBD1 matches 7 bases. Germline V lookup: CDR1 LNHDA, CDR2 SQIVND (reference sequence). The CDR3 length is 14 residues. Germline trimming cut 5 bases from V and 4 bases from J; bases unmatched to any gene: 5. DNA of the CDR3: TGTGCCAGTAGTGGGTCGGACAGGAATCAGCCCCAGCATTTT. It encodes CASSGSDRNQPQHF.

The rearrangement joins TRBV4-1 to TRBJ2-1; the D is unclear. V was clipped by 3 bases and J by 6 bases, with 12 bases between them. There are 14 residues in the CDR3. CDR1 is MGHRA, CDR2 YSYEKL, per germline. The CDR3 nucleotides are TGCGCCAGCAGCCACTTCGGCCCCATCAATGAGCAGTTCTTC. Translating gives CASSHFGPINEQFF.

V is TRBV30 and J is TRBJ2-5; 7 positions match TRBD1. This CDR3 spans 14 amino acids. Trimming took 5 bases from V and 0 from J; bases not matched to a gene: 6. The V gene's germline CDR1 is GTSNPN and CDR2 SVGIG (reference sequence). The CDR3 DNA is TGTGCCTGGTCGACAGGGCCCAACCAAGAGACCCAGTACTTC. This sequence encodes CAWSTGPNQETQYF.

The gene calls are TRBV5-5 and TRBJ1-6; D not resolved. CDR3 length: 14 amino acids. The germline V and J ends were trimmed by 6 bases and 10 bases, with 17 bases remaining between them. Germline CDR1 is SGHKS and CDR2 is YYEKEE (reference sequence). The CDR3 protein is CASTDPRGYSPLHF. CDR3 sequence (DNA): TGTGCCAGCACGGACCCCAGAGGATACTCACCCCTCCACTTT.

The V call is TRBV7-8, the J call TRBJ1-2; possibly TRBD1 for D (5 bases). The V gene's germline CDR1 is SGHVS and CDR2 FQNEAQ. Trimming stripped 1 base from V and 10 bases from J, with 16 bases between. The CDR3 runs 14 residues. CDR3 DNA sequence: TGTGCCAGCAGCTTAGGGGGCGGTCAGGGCCTCTACACCTTC. Translating gives CASSLGGGQGLYTF.

The rearrangement links TRBV2 to TRBJ2-3, with D unclear. CDR3 size: 11 residues. Trimming took 7 bases from V and 2 from J, leaving 4 bases between them. Per germline, CDR1 SNHLY and CDR2 FYNNEI. The CDR3 is CASTTTDTQYF. The CDR3 nucleotides are TGTGCCAGCACAACCACAGATACGCAGTATTTT.

The CDR3 nucleotides are TGCAGCGTCGCTGACAGGGAACAGCAGTACTTC. Translated: CSVADREQQYF. The chain joins TRBV29-1 to TRBJ2-7; 7 bases are a match to TRBD1. Germline values: CDR1 SQVTM, CDR2 ANQGSEA. This CDR3 has 11 residues. V dropped 6 bases and J dropped 8; count of bases not matched to a gene: 7.

For this clone: One end of the junction varies from germline; a read error may be responsible. This chain uses TRBV5-6 with TRBJ2-1; 8 positions agree with TRBD1. Looked up from germline, CDR1 is SGHDT and CDR2 is YYEEEE. The CDR3 is 12 amino acids. The CDR3 sequence is CASSSDRVGVLF. CDR3 nucleotides: TGTGCCAGCAGCTCGGACAGGGTGGGGGTGCTCTTC.

The chain couples TRBV27 to TRBJ1-5; no clear D gene. The CDR3 covers 13 residues. Germline assignment: CDR1 MNHEY and CDR2 SMNVEV (reference sequence). Trimming pared 2 bases from V and 3 bases from J, leaving 5 bases between. The CDR3 DNA is TGTGCCAGCAGTTTAGAGCACAATCAGCCCCAGCATTTT. Amino acids: CASSLEHNQPQHF.

CDR3 sequence: CASSVRTADTQYF. The CDR3 coding sequence is TGTGCCAGCAGCGTACGGACGGCAGATACGCAGTATTTT. This chain uses TRBV9 with TRBJ2-3; D call uncertain. CDR1 SGDLS and CDR2 YYNGEE come from the germline V gene. Trimming took off 1 base at V and 4 bases at J, with 7 bases between the two ends. The length of the CDR3 is 13 residues.

The V and J genes are TRBV11-1 and TRBJ2-2, with a tentative D call TRBD1 (5 bases). The CDR3 is 14 amino acids. V was shortened by 5 bases and J by 1 base, with 8 bases between the two germline ends. The germline V gene has CDR1 SGHAT and CDR2 FQDESV (reference sequence). CDR3 sequence reads: CASSRGQNTGELFF. The CDR3 region has the DNA TGTGCCAGCAGCCGCGGACAGAACACCGGGGAGCTGTTTTTT.

The chain recombines TRBV6-1 with TRBJ1-4; unclear D gene. The CDR3 contains 13 residues. The V end was cut by 5 bases, the J end by 5 bases, with 9 bases between. The germline V gene has CDR1 MNHNS and CDR2 SASEGT. CDR3: CASSLKRNEKLFF. The CDR3 nucleotides are TGTGCCAGCAGTCTGAAACGAAATGAAAAACTGTTTTTT.

The rearrangement links TRBV5-8 to TRBJ2-2; 7 bases line up with TRBD1. Germline trimming cut 0 bases from V and 4 bases from J; bases unmatched to any gene: 9. The CDR3 is 17 residues long. Germline-derived CDR1 and CDR2 are SGHTS and YDEGEE. This CDR3 reads CASSLATLTGFTGELFF. In nucleotides, the CDR3 is TGTGCCAGCAGCTTGGCGACCTTGACAGGGTTCACCGGGGAGCTGTTTTTT.

CDR3 amino acids: CASSQDLAGLAGVYEQYF. The CDR3 DNA follows: TGCGCCAGCAGCCAAGACTTAGCTGGACTAGCGGGAGTTTACGAGCAGTACTTC. The V gene is TRBV4-1, the J gene TRBJ2-7, with 13 nucleotides matching TRBD2. This CDR3 comprises 18 residues. CDR1 MGHRA and CDR2 YSYEKL come from the germline V gene. J lost 4 bases, V lost 0 bases, and 9 bases had no gene match.

This chain connects TRBV2 to TRBJ2-7, with 11 bases that match TRBD1. This CDR3 has 15 amino acids. Germline CDR1 and CDR2: SNHLY and FYNNEI. Unmatched junction bases numbered 10, after V lost 6 bases and J lost 6 bases. The CDR3 region has the DNA TGTGCCAGCAGACCCGGGACAGGGGGGAGAGGCGAGCAGTACTTC. This codes for CASRPGTGGRGEQYF.

The rearrangement links TRBV5-6 to TRBJ1-1; no definite D call. Trimming removed 2 bases from V and 4 bases from J, with 12 bases in between. The germline V gene has CDR1 SGHDT and CDR2 YYEEEE. The CDR3 loop spans 14 amino acids. For the CDR3, the DNA is TGTGCCAGCAGCTTTCGGGAGAGAAGCACTGAAGCTTTCTTT. Amino acid sequence: CASSFRERSTEAFF.

This clone was recorded only once. CDR3 coding DNA: TGTGCCAGCTCACCATCTGTTGCCGTTAGCAATCAGCCCCAGCATTTT. Translation: CASSPSVAVSNQPQHF. The chain joins TRBV18 to TRBJ1-5; D unresolved. Germline V CDR1 and CDR2: KGHSH, LQKENI. The CDR3 totals 16 residues. V lost 2 bases, J lost 0 bases, and 11 bases lay in between.